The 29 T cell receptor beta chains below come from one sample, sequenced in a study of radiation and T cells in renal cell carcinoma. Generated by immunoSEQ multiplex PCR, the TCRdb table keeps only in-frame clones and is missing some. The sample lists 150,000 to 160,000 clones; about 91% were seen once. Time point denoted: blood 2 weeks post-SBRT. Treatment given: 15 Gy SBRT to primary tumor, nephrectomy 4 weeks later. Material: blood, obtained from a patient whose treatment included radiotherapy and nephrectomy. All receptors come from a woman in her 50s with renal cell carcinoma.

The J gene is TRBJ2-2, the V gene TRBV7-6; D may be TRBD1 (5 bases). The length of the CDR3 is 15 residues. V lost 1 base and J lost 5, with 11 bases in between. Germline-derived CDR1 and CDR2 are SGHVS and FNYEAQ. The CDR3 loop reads CASSLVGRATGELFF. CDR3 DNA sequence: TGTGCCAGCAGCTTAGTGGGCAGGGCGACCGGGGAGCTGTTTTTT.

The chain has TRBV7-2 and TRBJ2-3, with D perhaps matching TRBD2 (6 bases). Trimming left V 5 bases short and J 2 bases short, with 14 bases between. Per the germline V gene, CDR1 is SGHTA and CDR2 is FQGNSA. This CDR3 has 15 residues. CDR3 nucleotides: TGTGCCAGCAGCGAAGGACTATCTCCCACAGATACGCAGTATTTT. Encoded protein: CASSEGLSPTDTQYF.

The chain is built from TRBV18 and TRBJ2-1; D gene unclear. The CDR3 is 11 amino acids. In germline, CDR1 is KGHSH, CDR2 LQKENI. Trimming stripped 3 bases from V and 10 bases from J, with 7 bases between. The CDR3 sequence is CASSPAEEQFF. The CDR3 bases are TGTGCCAGCTCACCTGCGGAAGAGCAGTTCTTC.

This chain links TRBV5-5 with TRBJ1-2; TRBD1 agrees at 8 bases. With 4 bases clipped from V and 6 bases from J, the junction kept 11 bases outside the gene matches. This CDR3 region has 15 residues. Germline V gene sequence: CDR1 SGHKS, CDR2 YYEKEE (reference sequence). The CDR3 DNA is TGTGCCAGCAGCATTGGACAGGGAAAAGTTCATGGCTACACCTTC. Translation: CASSIGQGKVHGYTF. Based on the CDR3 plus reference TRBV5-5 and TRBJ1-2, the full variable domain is DAGVTQSPTHLIKTRGQQVTLRCSPISGHKSVSWYQQVLGQGPQFIFQYYEKEERGRGNFPDRFSARQFPNYSSELNVNALLLGDSALYLCASSIGQGKVHGYTFGSGTRLTVV.

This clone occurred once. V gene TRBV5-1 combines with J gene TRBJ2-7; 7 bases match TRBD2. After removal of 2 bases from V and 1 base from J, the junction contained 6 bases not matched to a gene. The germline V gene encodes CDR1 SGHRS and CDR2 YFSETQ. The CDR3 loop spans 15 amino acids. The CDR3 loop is CASSLASGGSYEQYF. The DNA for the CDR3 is TGCGCCAGCAGCTTAGCGTCGGGGGGATCCTACGAGCAGTACTTC. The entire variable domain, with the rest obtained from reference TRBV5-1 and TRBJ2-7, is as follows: KAGVTQTPRYLIKTRGQQVTLSCSPISGHRSVSWYQQTPGQGLQFLFEYFSETQRNKGNFPGRFSGRQFSNSRSEMNVSTLELGDSALYLCASSLASGGSYEQYFGPGTRLTVT.

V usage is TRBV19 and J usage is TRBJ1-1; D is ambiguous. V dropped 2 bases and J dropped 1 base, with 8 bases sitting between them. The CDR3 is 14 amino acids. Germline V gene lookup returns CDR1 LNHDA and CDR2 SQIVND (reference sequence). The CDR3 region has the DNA TGTGCCAGTAGTATACGTTGGCGGAACACTGAAGCTTTCTTT. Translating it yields CASSIRWRNTEAFF.

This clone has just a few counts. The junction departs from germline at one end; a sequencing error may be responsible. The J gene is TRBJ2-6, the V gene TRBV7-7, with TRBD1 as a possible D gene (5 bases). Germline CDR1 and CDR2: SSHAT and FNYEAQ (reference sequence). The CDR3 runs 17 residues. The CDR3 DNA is TGTGCTAGCAGCTTAGTACCAGGGTACTCTGGGGCCAACGTCCTGACTTTC. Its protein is CASSLVPGYSGANVLTF.

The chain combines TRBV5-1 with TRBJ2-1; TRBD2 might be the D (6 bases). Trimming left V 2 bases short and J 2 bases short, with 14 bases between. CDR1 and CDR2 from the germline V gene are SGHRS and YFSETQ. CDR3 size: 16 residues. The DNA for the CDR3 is TGCGCCAGCAGCTTCGGATCGGGGGAGACCTACAATGAGCAGTTCTTC. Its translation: CASSFGSGETYNEQFF.

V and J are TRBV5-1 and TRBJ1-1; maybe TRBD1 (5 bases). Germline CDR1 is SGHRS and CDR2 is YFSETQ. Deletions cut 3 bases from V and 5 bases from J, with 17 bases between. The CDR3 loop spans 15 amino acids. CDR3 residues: CASSYVGGVSTEAFF. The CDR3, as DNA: TGCGCCAGCAGCTACGTTGGGGGGGTGAGTACTGAAGCTTTCTTT. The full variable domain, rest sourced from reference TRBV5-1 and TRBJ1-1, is KAGVTQTPRYLIKTRGQQVTLSCSPISGHRSVSWYQQTPGQGLQFLFEYFSETQRNKGNFPGRFSGRQFSNSRSEMNVSTLELGDSALYLCASSYVGGVSTEAFFGQGTRLTVV.

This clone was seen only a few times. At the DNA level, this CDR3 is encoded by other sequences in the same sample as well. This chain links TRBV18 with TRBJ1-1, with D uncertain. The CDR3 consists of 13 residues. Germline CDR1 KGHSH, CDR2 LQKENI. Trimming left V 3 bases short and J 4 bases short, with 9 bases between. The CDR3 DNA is TGTGCCAGCTCACCCACGCCGTCCACTGAAGCTTTCTTT. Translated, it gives CASSPTPSTEAFF.

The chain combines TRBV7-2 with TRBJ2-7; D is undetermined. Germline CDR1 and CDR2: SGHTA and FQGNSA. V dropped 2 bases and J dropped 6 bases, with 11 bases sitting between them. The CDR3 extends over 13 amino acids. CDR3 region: CASSLNRPTEQYF. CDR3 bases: TGTGCCAGCAGCTTAAACCGTCCTACCGAGCAGTACTTC.

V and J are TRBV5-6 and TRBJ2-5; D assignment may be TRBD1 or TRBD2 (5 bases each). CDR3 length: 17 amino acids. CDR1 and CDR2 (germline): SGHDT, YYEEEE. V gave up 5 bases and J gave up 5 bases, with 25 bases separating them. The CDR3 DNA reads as TGTGCCAGCAGGCGGAGGTATCGGGGCCTCCCTTACGAGACCCAGTACTTC. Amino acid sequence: CASRRRYRGLPYETQYF.

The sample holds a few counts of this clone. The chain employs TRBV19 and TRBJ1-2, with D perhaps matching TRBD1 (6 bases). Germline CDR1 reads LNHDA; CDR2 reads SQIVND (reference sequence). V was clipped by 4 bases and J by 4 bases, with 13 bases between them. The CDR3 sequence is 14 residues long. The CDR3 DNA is TGTGCCAGTAGTACACAGGGTGAAAGCTATGGCTACACCTTC. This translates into CASSTQGESYGYTF.

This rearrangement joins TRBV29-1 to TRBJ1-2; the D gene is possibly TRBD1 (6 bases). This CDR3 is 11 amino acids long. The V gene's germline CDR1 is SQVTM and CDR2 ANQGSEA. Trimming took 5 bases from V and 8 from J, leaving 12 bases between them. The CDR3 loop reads CSVRTASGYTF. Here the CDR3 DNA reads TGCAGCGTTCGGACAGCCTCCGGCTACACCTTC.

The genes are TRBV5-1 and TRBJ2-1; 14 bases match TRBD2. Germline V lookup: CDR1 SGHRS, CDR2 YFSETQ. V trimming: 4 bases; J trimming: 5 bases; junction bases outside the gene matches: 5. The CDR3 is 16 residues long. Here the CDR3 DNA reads TGCGCCAGCAGCCAACGGACTAGCGGGGGGCACAATGAGCAGTTCTTC. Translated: CASSQRTSGGHNEQFF.

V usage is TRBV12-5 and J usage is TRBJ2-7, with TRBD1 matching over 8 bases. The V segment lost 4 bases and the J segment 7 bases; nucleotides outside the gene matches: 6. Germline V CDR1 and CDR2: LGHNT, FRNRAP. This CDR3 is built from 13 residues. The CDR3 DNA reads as TGTGCTAGTGGTTCGGGACAGGACTTAGAGCAGTACTTC. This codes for CASGSGQDLEQYF.

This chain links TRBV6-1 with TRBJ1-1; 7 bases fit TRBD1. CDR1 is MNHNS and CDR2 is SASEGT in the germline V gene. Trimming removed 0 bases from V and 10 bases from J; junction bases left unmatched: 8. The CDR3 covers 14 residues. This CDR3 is CASSEAGTETTAFF. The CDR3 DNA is TGTGCCAGCAGTGAAGCGGGGACAGAGACTACAGCTTTCTTT.

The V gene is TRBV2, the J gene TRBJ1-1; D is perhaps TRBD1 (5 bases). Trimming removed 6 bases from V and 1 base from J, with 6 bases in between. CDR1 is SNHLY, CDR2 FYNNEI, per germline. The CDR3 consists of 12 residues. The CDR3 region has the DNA TGTGCCAGCAGGACAGAGAACACTGAAGCTTTCTTT. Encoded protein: CASRTENTEAFF.

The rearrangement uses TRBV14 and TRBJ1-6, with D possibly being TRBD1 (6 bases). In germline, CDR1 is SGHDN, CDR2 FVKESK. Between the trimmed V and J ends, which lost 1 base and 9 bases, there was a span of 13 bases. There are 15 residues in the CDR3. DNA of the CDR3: TGTGCCAGCAGCCAAGTGGGGACACAAGGTTCACCCCTCCACTTT. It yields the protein CASSQVGTQGSPLHF.

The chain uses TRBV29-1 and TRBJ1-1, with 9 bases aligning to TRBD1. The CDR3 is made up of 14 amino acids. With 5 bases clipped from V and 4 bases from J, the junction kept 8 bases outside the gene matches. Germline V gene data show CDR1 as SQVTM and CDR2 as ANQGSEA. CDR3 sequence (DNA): TGCAGCGTTCCGGGGGACAGGGTGTCCACTGAAGCTTTCTTT. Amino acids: CSVPGDRVSTEAFF.

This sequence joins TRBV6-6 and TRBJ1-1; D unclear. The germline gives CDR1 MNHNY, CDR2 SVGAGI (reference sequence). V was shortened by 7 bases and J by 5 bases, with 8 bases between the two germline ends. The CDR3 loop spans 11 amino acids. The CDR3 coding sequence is TGTGCCAGCACAAGACGTACTGAAGCTTTCTTT. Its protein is CASTRRTEAFF.

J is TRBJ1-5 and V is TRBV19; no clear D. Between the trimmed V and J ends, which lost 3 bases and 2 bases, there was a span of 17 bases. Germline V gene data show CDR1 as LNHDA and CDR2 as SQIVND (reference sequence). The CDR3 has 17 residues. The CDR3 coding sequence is TGTGCCAGTAGTATTAGGGCAGCCGTAATGGGCAATCAGCCCCAGCATTTT. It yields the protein CASSIRAAVMGNQPQHF.

The CDR3 DNA is TGTGCCAGCAGTGGGTTAAACAGGGACGAGCAGTACTTC. This gives the protein CASSGLNRDEQYF. This chain uses TRBV28 with TRBJ2-7, with a tentative D call TRBD1 (6 bases). The germline V gene encodes CDR1 MDHEN and CDR2 SYDVKM. V lost 5 bases, J lost 5 bases, and 13 bases lay in between. The CDR3 sequence is 13 residues long.

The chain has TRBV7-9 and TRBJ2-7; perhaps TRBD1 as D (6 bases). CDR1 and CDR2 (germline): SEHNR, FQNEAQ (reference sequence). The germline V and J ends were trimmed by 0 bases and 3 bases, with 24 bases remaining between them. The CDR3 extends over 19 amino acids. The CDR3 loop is CASSLANRANSGPIYEQYF. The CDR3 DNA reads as TGTGCCAGCAGCTTAGCCAACAGGGCAAATTCGGGCCCGATCTACGAGCAGTACTTC.

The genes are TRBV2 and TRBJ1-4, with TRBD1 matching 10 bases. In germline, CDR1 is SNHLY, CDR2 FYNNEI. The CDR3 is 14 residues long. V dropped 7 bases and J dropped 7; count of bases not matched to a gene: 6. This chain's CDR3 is CASKGQGHSEKLFF. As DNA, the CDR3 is TGTGCCAGCAAGGGACAGGGGCATAGTGAAAAACTGTTTTTT.

Here the CDR3 DNA reads TGTGCCAGCAGCGTAGCCCGGAACAGGGGTAATTCACCCCTCCACTTT. Protein sequence: CASSVARNRGNSPLHF. V and J are TRBV9 and TRBJ1-6; 7 nucleotides match TRBD1. The CDR3 extends over 16 amino acids. Germline CDR1 and CDR2: SGDLS and YYNGEE. With 0 bases clipped from V and 6 bases from J, the junction kept 6 bases outside the gene matches.

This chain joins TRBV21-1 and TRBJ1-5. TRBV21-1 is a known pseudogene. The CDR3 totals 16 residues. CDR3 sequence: CASSRGSLSSNQPQHF. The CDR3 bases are TGTGCCAGCAGTCGGGGAAGTTTGTCGAGCAATCAGCCCCAGCATTTT.

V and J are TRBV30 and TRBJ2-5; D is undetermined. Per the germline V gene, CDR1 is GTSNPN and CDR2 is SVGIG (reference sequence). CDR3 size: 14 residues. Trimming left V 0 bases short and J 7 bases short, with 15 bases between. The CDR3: CAWSVRGGPRTQYF. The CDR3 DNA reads TGTGCCTGGAGTGTACGTGGCGGTCCCAGGACCCAGTACTTC.

The CDR3 region has the DNA TGTGCCAGCAGCCCCTACGGTTCCTACGAGCAGTACTTC. It is translated as CASSPYGSYEQYF. This chain connects TRBV14 to TRBJ2-7, with unresolved D. The CDR3 has 13 amino acids. The V end was cut by 4 bases, the J end by 1 base, with 8 bases between. CDR1 and CDR2 from the germline V gene are SGHDN and FVKESK.